A selection of T cell receptor beta chains follows, all from one sample in a study of shared clonotypes between healthy human individuals. The protocol was immunoSEQ multiplex PCR, while the TCRdb copy is restricted to in-frame clones and leaves out a portion. The data contain 600,000 to 700,000 clones, more than 70% of them singletons. The sample taken for sequencing was memory CD4+ T cells sorted from blood. The receptor source for this set is a woman between 25 and 40 years old in good health. Each CDR3 is given with its conserved first and last residue. The order of the fields is V gene, J gene, D gene, CDR3 length, clone size, CDR3 protein, CDR3 DNA. The D gene is left open where the match is weak. Size tells how often a clone was seen (once, few, many) or the class of an expanded clone, and some rows leave it out.

v_call: TRBV6-1
j_call: TRBJ1-5
d_call: .
cdr3_length: 15
clone_size: .
cdr3_aa: CASQRLYEGAQPQHF
cdr3_nt: TGTGCCAGCCAACGACTTTACGAAGGGGCTCAGCCCCAGCATTTT

v_call: TRBV7-9
j_call: TRBJ1-2
d_call: .
cdr3_length: 15
clone_size: .
cdr3_aa: CASSLAGVDLGGYTF
cdr3_nt: TGTGCCAGCAGCTTAGCCGGTGTCGACCTGGGTGGCTACACCTTC

v_call: TRBV7-8
j_call: TRBJ2-3
d_call: .
cdr3_length: 15
clone_size: .
cdr3_aa: CASSLAGGTTDTQYF
cdr3_nt: TGTGCCAGCAGCTTAGCCGGAGGTACGACAGATACGCAGTATTTT

v_call: TRBV11-2
j_call: TRBJ2-5
d_call: .
cdr3_length: 14
clone_size: once
cdr3_aa: CASSELGGAGTQYF
cdr3_nt: TGTGCCAGCAGCGAACTTGGGGGCGCGGGGACCCAGTACTTC

v_call: TRBV10-3
j_call: TRBJ1-3
d_call: .
cdr3_length: 15
clone_size: .
cdr3_aa: CAISEGTISGNTIYF
cdr3_nt: TGTGCCATCAGTGAGGGGACAATCTCTGGAAACACCATATATTTT

v_call: TRBV5-4
j_call: TRBJ2-2
d_call: .
cdr3_length: 12
clone_size: .
cdr3_aa: CASSRTSGELFF
cdr3_nt: TGTGCCAGCAGCAGGACATCCGGGGAGCTGTTTTTT

v_call: TRBV6-1
j_call: TRBJ1-4
d_call: .
cdr3_length: 15
clone_size: .
cdr3_aa: CASGDGPATNEKLFF
cdr3_nt: TGTGCCAGCGGGGACGGCCCTGCAACTAATGAAAAACTGTTTTTT

v_call: TRBV7-3
j_call: TRBJ2-7
d_call: .
cdr3_length: 14
clone_size: .
cdr3_aa: CASSLLTGSYEQYF
cdr3_nt: TGTGCCAGCAGCCTACTGACAGGTTCCTACGAGCAGTACTTC

v_call: TRBV6-4
j_call: TRBJ1-1
d_call: .
cdr3_length: 16
clone_size: many
cdr3_aa: CASSDSQRGRYTEAFF
cdr3_nt: TGTGCCAGCAGTGACAGTCAACGGGGAAGGTACACTGAAGCTTTCTTT

v_call: TRBV27
j_call: TRBJ2-1
d_call: TRBD1
cdr3_length: 15
clone_size: .
cdr3_aa: CASSLGQALYNEQFF
cdr3_nt: TGTGCCAGCAGTTTGGGACAGGCTCTTTACAATGAGCAGTTCTTC

v_call: TRBV5-1
j_call: TRBJ2-2
d_call: TRBD1
cdr3_length: 16
clone_size: .
cdr3_aa: CASSSMTGKITGELFF
cdr3_nt: TGCGCCAGCAGCTCGATGACAGGGAAAATAACCGGGGAGCTGTTTTTT

v_call: TRBV7-9
j_call: TRBJ1-1
d_call: .
cdr3_length: 13
clone_size: few
cdr3_aa: CASSLGQNTEAFF
cdr3_nt: TGTGCCAGCAGCTTAGGACAGAACACTGAAGCTTTCTTT

v_call: TRBV6-5
j_call: TRBJ2-7
d_call: .
cdr3_length: 13
clone_size: .
cdr3_aa: CASSYDRTGEQYF
cdr3_nt: TGTGCCAGCAGTTATGACAGGACGGGAGAGCAGTACTTC

v_call: TRBV5-4
j_call: TRBJ2-7
d_call: .
cdr3_length: 14
clone_size: few
cdr3_aa: CASSLPSASYEQYF
cdr3_nt: TGTGCCAGCAGCTTACCTAGCGCCTCCTACGAGCAGTACTTC

v_call: TRBV19
j_call: TRBJ2-5
d_call: TRBD2
cdr3_length: 15
clone_size: once
cdr3_aa: CASSILAGTQETQYF
cdr3_nt: TGTGCCAGTAGTATACTAGCGGGAACGCAAGAGACCCAGTACTTC

v_call: TRBV5-1
j_call: TRBJ2-7
d_call: TRBD1
cdr3_length: 16
clone_size: .
cdr3_aa: CASSTSPGQRMYEQYF
cdr3_nt: TGCGCCAGCAGCACGTCTCCGGGACAGAGAATGTACGAGCAGTACTTC

v_call: TRBV5-1
j_call: TRBJ2-6
d_call: .
cdr3_length: 13
clone_size: .
cdr3_aa: CASKAPGANVLTF
cdr3_nt: TGCGCCAGCAAAGCTCCTGGGGCCAACGTCCTGACTTTC

v_call: TRBV19
j_call: TRBJ2-4
d_call: .
cdr3_length: 15
clone_size: .
cdr3_aa: CASSMGRAAKNIQYF
cdr3_nt: TGTGCCAGTAGTATGGGCAGGGCGGCCAAAAACATTCAGTACTTC

v_call: TRBV19
j_call: TRBJ2-1
d_call: .
cdr3_length: 14
clone_size: .
cdr3_aa: CASSISGAYNEQFF
cdr3_nt: TGTGCCAGTAGTATCAGCGGAGCCTACAATGAGCAGTTCTTC

v_call: TRBV5-1
j_call: TRBJ2-2
d_call: TRBD2
cdr3_length: 14
clone_size: .
cdr3_aa: CASRPGLATGELFF
cdr3_nt: TGCGCCAGCCGGCCGGGACTAGCCACCGGGGAGCTGTTTTTT

v_call: TRBV7-6
j_call: TRBJ2-2
d_call: TRBD2
cdr3_length: 16
clone_size: .
cdr3_aa: CASSLRGTMNTGELFF
cdr3_nt: TGTGCCAGCAGCTTACGCGGGACTATGAACACCGGGGAGCTGTTTTTT

v_call: TRBV19
j_call: TRBJ2-3
d_call: .
cdr3_length: 14
clone_size: .
cdr3_aa: CASSTPGVTDTQYF
cdr3_nt: TGTGCCAGTAGTACCCCAGGTGTTACAGATACGCAGTATTTT

v_call: TRBV4-2
j_call: TRBJ2-5
d_call: .
cdr3_length: 16
clone_size: .
cdr3_aa: CASSQRGAGREETQYF
cdr3_nt: TGTGCCAGCAGCCAAAGGGGAGCGGGCCGAGAAGAGACCCAGTACTTC

v_call: TRBV27
j_call: TRBJ2-2
d_call: .
cdr3_length: 16
clone_size: few
cdr3_aa: CASRGGVGLGAGELFF
cdr3_nt: TGTGCCAGCCGAGGCGGGGTGGGCCTAGGCGCCGGGGAGCTGTTTTTT

v_call: TRBV27
j_call: TRBJ2-1
d_call: .
cdr3_length: 15
clone_size: .
cdr3_aa: CASSSAGAPPHEQFF
cdr3_nt: TGTGCCAGCAGTTCAGCCGGGGCTCCCCCCCATGAGCAGTTCTTC

v_call: TRBV2
j_call: TRBJ2-6
d_call: .
cdr3_length: 16
clone_size: .
cdr3_aa: CASSGRRGAGANVLTF
cdr3_nt: TGTGCCAGCAGTGGTCGCAGGGGGGCTGGGGCCAACGTCCTGACTTTC

v_call: TRBV2
j_call: TRBJ2-2
d_call: .
cdr3_length: 14
clone_size: .
cdr3_aa: CASDLGANTGELFF
cdr3_nt: TGTGCCAGTGACCTCGGGGCGAACACCGGGGAGCTGTTTTTT

v_call: TRBV5-6
j_call: TRBJ2-1
d_call: TRBD1
cdr3_length: 14
clone_size: .
cdr3_aa: CASSKGAFYNEQFF
cdr3_nt: TGTGCCAGCAGCAAGGGGGCCTTCTACAATGAGCAGTTCTTC

v_call: TRBV27
j_call: TRBJ2-6
d_call: .
cdr3_length: 17
clone_size: .
cdr3_aa: CATGGLGLKAGANVLTF
cdr3_nt: TGTGCCACCGGAGGGTTGGGTCTTAAAGCTGGGGCCAACGTCCTGACTTTC

v_call: TRBV6-6
j_call: TRBJ1-5
d_call: .
cdr3_length: 15
clone_size: .
cdr3_aa: CASRLAGADNQPQHF
cdr3_nt: TGTGCCAGCAGGTTGGCGGGGGCGGACAATCAGCCCCAGCATTTT

v_call: TRBV20-1
j_call: TRBJ2-1
d_call: .
cdr3_length: 10
clone_size: many
cdr3_aa: CSARNNEQFF
cdr3_nt: TGCAGTGCTAGAAATAATGAGCAGTTCTTC

v_call: TRBV6-1
j_call: TRBJ2-7
d_call: .
cdr3_length: 15
clone_size: .
cdr3_aa: CASSPPSSAAYEQYF
cdr3_nt: TGTGCCAGCAGTCCCCCTTCTAGCGCGGCCTACGAGCAGTACTTC

v_call: TRBV19
j_call: TRBJ2-3
d_call: TRBD2
cdr3_length: 14
clone_size: .
cdr3_aa: CASSLGLFADTQYF
cdr3_nt: TGTGCCAGTAGTCTGGGACTATTTGCAGATACGCAGTATTTT

v_call: TRBV9
j_call: TRBJ2-1
d_call: .
cdr3_length: 15
clone_size: .
cdr3_aa: CASSTNRVFYNEQFF
cdr3_nt: TGTGCCAGCAGCACCAACAGGGTCTTTTACAATGAGCAGTTCTTC

v_call: TRBV6-5
j_call: TRBJ1-2
d_call: .
cdr3_length: 14
clone_size: many
cdr3_aa: CASSYSKGFYGYTF
cdr3_nt: TGTGCCAGCAGTTACTCCAAGGGCTTCTATGGCTACACCTTC

v_call: TRBV5-1
j_call: TRBJ2-7
d_call: .
cdr3_length: 16
clone_size: many
cdr3_aa: CASKRGRLQSSYEQYF
cdr3_nt: TGCGCCAGCAAAAGAGGCAGGCTTCAGAGCTCCTACGAGCAGTACTTC

v_call: TRBV14
j_call: TRBJ1-1
d_call: .
cdr3_length: 14
clone_size: .
cdr3_aa: CASSHYGRNTEAFF
cdr3_nt: TGTGCCAGCAGCCACTATGGCCGAAACACTGAAGCTTTCTTT

v_call: TRBV18
j_call: TRBJ2-7
d_call: TRBD1
cdr3_length: 15
clone_size: few
cdr3_aa: CASSPSGQGVREQYF
cdr3_nt: TGTGCCAGCTCACCTTCCGGACAGGGGGTACGCGAGCAGTACTTC

v_call: TRBV6-6
j_call: TRBJ2-7
d_call: TRBD1
cdr3_length: 14
clone_size: .
cdr3_aa: CASSSPGQAYEQYF
cdr3_nt: TGTGCCAGCAGTTCCCCCGGACAGGCCTACGAGCAGTACTTC

v_call: TRBV2
j_call: TRBJ1-1
d_call: .
cdr3_length: 14
clone_size: once
cdr3_aa: CASRLQGRDTEAFF
cdr3_nt: TGTGCCAGCAGACTACAGGGCAGGGACACTGAAGCTTTCTTT